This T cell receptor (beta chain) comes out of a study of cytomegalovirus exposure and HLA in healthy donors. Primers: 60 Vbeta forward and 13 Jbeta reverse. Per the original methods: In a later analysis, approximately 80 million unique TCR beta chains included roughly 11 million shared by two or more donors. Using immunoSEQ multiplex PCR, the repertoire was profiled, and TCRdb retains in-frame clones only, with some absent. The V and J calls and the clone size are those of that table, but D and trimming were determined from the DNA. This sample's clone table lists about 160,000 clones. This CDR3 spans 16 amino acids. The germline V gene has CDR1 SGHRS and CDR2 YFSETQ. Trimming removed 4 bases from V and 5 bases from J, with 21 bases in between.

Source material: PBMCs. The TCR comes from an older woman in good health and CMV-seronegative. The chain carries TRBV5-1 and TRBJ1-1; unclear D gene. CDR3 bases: TGCGCCAGCAGCATACTCCCCACCGAGGGTCGGACTGAAGCTTTCTTT. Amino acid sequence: CASSILPTEGRTEAFF.